A single sample gave rise to the 15 T cell receptor beta chains below, sequenced in a study of response to subunit inactivated influenza vaccine. TCRdb ran MiXCR on the RT-PCR reads and lists one entry per CDR3 protein. The table lists about 570,000 distinct CDR3 sequences, 10% to 12% of them singletons. This same sample was also taken into another study, of T cells expressing NK-cell markers. That work states: The TCR beta cDNA came from 5'RACE template switching with UMIs.

The sample consisted of PBMCs from blood, taken on the day of vaccination. These receptors came from a man in his fifties who received an inactivated influenza vaccine.

This clonotype was observed a handful of times. The rearrangement joins TRBV3-1 to TRBJ1-1; perhaps TRBD1 as D (5 bases). The germline gives CDR1 LGHDT, CDR2 YNNKEL (reference sequence). V shed 3 bases and J shed 9 bases, with 14 bases lying between them. This CDR3 has 13 residues. The CDR3 DNA is TGTGCCAGCAGCCAGCCCCAGGGATCCCAAGCTTTCTTT. It translates to CASSQPQGSQAFF.

This clonotype was detected only a few times. V gene TRBV20-1 combines with J gene TRBJ1-1; unclear D gene. Germline V gives CDR1 DFQATT, CDR2 SNEGSKA (reference sequence). The CDR3 length is 12 residues. V shed 6 bases and J shed 1 base, with 9 bases lying between them. CDR3: CSAAGGNTEAFF. CDR3 coding DNA: TGCAGTGCGGCGGGCGGGAACACTGAAGCTTTCTTT.

Ten or more counts support this clonotype. The chain uses TRBV12-3 or TRBV12-4 and TRBJ2-5; D is undetermined. This CDR3 is 13 amino acids long. V was cut by 3 bases and J by 4 bases, with 9 bases left in between. DNA for the CDR3: TGTGCCAGCAGTTTTTTAGAAGGAGAGACCCAGTACTTC. It is translated as CASSFLEGETQYF.

In this sample, this clonotype turned up a few times. This chain joins TRBV7-2 and TRBJ2-7, with D perhaps being TRBD1 or TRBD2 (5 bases each). This CDR3 contains 15 residues. V lost 4 bases to trimming and J lost 2 bases, with 15 bases between them. Germline lookup yields CDR1 SGHTA and CDR2 FQGNSA. CDR3 sequence reads: CASSSLGLGAYEQYF. In DNA, the CDR3 is TGTGCCAGCAGCTCTTTAGGACTGGGGGCCTACGAGCAGTACTTC.

This clonotype came up many times. The J gene is TRBJ2-1, the V gene TRBV28, with 11 bases that match TRBD2. J was trimmed by 7 bases and V by 7 bases; bases with no gene match: 3. The length of the CDR3 is 13 residues. Looked up from germline, CDR1 is MDHEN and CDR2 is SYDVKM. CDR3 coding DNA: TGTGCCAGCAAGCTAGCGGGAGGTAATGAGCAGTTCTTC. Encoded protein: CASKLAGGNEQFF.

This rearrangement joins TRBV27 to TRBJ2-1; D tentatively reads TRBD1 or TRBD2 (5 bases each). The germline V and J ends were trimmed by 3 bases and 8 bases, with 11 bases remaining between them. The CDR3 totals 13 residues. Per the germline V gene, CDR1 is MNHEY and CDR2 is SMNVEV (reference sequence). CDR3 in amino acids: CASSFEGWHEQFF. CDR3 coding DNA: TGTGCCAGCAGTTTCGAGGGGTGGCATGAGCAGTTCTTC.

Only a few counts were recorded for this clonotype. The CDR3 coding sequence is TGTGCCAGCAGCACAACTAGCTCCCCCTACAATGAGCAGTTCTTC. Protein sequence: CASSTTSSPYNEQFF. V is TRBV7-2 and J is TRBJ2-1, with D perhaps matching TRBD2 (6 bases). V was shortened by 5 bases and J by 2 bases, with 13 bases between the two germline ends. The CDR3 contains 15 residues. Germline V CDR1 and CDR2: SGHTA, FQGNSA.

This clonotype was seen more than once but under ten times. The chain recombines TRBV6-2 or TRBV6-3 with TRBJ1-5; D is unresolved. V was trimmed by 5 bases and J by 11 bases, leaving 16 bases between them. The CDR3 has 13 amino acids. Germline-derived CDR1 and CDR2 are MNHEY and SVGEGT. The CDR3 region has the DNA TGTGCCAGCAGTCTGACGGATGGATCAGCCCAGCATTTT. Translated, it gives CASSLTDGSAQHF.

V gene TRBV6-2 or TRBV6-3 combines with J gene TRBJ2-3, with D perhaps matching TRBD2 (7 bases). The CDR3 runs 15 residues. Germline CDR1 is MNHEY and CDR2 is SVGEGT. The V gene lost 6 bases and the J gene lost 2 bases, with 15 bases spanning the gap. This CDR3 is CASSGGLPPTDTQYF. In DNA, the CDR3 is TGTGCCAGCAGCGGGGGGCTCCCCCCCACAGATACGCAGTATTTT.

This clonotype was observed a handful of times. The V gene is TRBV3-1, the J gene TRBJ2-2; D gene ambiguous. Germline CDR1 LGHDT, CDR2 YNNKEL (reference sequence). The V end lost 4 bases, the J end lost 8 bases, and 11 bases lay between the germline ends. CDR3 size: 13 residues. CDR3 sequence reads: CASSRVSKGELFF. CDR3 nucleotides: TGTGCCAGCAGCCGCGTTTCGAAAGGGGAGCTGTTTTTT. Combining the CDR3 with reference TRBV3-1 and TRBJ2-2 gives the whole variable domain DTAVSQTPKYLVTQMGNDKSIKCEQNLGHDTMYWYKQDSKKFLKIMFSYNNKELIINETVPNRFSPKSPDKAHLNLHINSLELGDSAVYFCASSRVSKGELFFGEGSRLTVL.

The chain carries TRBV20-1 and TRBJ2-3; 12 positions agree with TRBD2. CDR1 is DFQATT and CDR2 is SNEGSKA in the germline V gene (reference sequence). Losses at the gene ends were 4 bases for V and 8 bases for J; bases not matched to a gene: 4. The CDR3 spans 13 residues. CDR3 in amino acids: CSATLAGGTTQYF. CDR3 in DNA: TGCAGTGCTACTCTAGCGGGAGGGACTACGCAGTATTTT.

The chain links TRBV5-1 to TRBJ2-5; 8 nucleotides align to TRBD1. With 7 bases clipped from V and 3 bases from J, the junction kept 8 bases outside the gene matches. The CDR3 loop spans 14 amino acids. Per germline, CDR1 SGHRS and CDR2 YFSETQ. CDR3 sequence: CASLHPDREETQYF. The CDR3 nucleotides read TGCGCCAGCCTCCACCCGGACAGGGAAGAGACCCAGTACTTC.

This clonotype was observed a few times. CDR3 bases: TGTGCCAGCAGTCCACCGGGACCATCATGGGGCAATGAGCAGTTCTTC. Protein product: CASSPPGPSWGNEQFF. This rearrangement joins TRBV12-3 or TRBV12-4 to TRBJ2-1, with D possibly being TRBD1 or TRBD2 (5 bases each). The ends were cut back, 5 bases at V and 6 bases at J, with 20 bases in the middle. The CDR3 loop spans 16 amino acids.

V is TRBV19 and J is TRBJ2-7, with D perhaps given as TRBD1 or TRBD2 (6 bases each). This CDR3 is 15 amino acids long. The V gene's germline CDR1 is LNHDA and CDR2 SQIVND (reference sequence). The ends were cut back, 3 bases at V and 5 bases at J, with 17 bases in the middle. The DNA of the CDR3 is TGTGCCAGTAGTATTCTCGGGGGCGATCCCGACGAGCAGTACTTC. It is translated as CASSILGGDPDEQYF. Combining the CDR3 with reference TRBV19 and TRBJ2-7 gives the whole variable domain DGGITQSPKYLFRKEGQNVTLSCEQNLNHDAMYWYRQDPGQGLRLIYYSQIVNDFQKGDIAEGYSVSREKKESFPLTVTSAQKNPTAFYLCASSILGGDPDEQYFGPGTRLTVT.

This clonotype was seen more than once but under ten times. V usage is TRBV11-2 and J usage is TRBJ2-2; D not resolved. V was shortened by 1 base and J by 0 bases, with 15 bases between the two germline ends. The CDR3 is made up of 18 amino acids. CDR1 is SGHAT and CDR2 is FQNNGV in the germline V gene. The CDR3 nucleotides read TGTGCCAGCAGCTTAGTGGTCGGTTACTTCCCGAACACCGGGGAGCTGTTTTTT. Translating it yields CASSLVVGYFPNTGELFF.